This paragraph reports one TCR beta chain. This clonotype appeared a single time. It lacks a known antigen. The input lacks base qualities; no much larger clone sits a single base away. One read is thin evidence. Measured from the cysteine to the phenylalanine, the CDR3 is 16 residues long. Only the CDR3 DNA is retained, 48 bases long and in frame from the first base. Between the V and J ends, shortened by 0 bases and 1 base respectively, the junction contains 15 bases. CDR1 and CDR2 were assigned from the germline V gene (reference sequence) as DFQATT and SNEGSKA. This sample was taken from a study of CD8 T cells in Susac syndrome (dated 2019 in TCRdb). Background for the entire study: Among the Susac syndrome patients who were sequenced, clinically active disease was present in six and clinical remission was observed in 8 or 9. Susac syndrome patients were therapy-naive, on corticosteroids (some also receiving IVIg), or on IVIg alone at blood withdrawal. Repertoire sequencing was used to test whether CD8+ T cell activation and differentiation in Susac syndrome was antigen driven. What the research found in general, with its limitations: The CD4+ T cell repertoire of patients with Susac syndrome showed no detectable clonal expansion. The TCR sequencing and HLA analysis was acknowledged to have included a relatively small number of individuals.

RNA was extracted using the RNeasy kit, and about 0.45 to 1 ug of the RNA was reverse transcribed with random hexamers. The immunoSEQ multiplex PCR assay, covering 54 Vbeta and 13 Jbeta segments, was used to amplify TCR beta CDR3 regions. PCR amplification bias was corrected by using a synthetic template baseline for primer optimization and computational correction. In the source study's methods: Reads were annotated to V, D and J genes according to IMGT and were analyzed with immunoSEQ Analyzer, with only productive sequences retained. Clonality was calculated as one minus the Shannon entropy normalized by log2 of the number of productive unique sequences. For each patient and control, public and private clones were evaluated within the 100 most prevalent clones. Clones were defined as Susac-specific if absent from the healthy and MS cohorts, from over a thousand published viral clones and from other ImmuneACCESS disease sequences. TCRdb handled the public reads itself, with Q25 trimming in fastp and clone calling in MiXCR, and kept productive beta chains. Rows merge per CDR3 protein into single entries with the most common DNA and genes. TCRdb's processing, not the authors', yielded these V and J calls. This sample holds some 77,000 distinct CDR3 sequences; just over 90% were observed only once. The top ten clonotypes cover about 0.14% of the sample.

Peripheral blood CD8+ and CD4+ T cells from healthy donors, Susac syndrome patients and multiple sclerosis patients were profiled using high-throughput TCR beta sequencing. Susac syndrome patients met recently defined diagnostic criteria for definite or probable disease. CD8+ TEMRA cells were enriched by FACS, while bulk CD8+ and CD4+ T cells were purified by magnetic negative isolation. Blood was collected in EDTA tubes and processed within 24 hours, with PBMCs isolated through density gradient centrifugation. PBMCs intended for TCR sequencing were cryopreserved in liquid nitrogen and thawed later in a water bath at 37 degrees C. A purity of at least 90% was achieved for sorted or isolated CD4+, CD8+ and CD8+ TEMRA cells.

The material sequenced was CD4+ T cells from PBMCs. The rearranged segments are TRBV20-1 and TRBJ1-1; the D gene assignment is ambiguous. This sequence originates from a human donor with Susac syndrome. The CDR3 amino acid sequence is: CSARDGGRPGNTEAFF. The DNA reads TGCAGTGCTAGAGATGGAGGGAGGCCAGGGAACACTGAAGCTTTCTTT.